In this sample, the clone carrying this T cell receptor beta chain turned up a few times. The target antigen is unknown. This sample is part of a study of T cell repertoires in cytomegalovirus infection. Overall study context: CMV infection and matching HLA type were both indicated by public TCR beta signatures.

CDR1 and CDR2 (germline): SEHNR, FQNEAQ (reference sequence). V was clipped by 2 bases and J by 5 bases, with 15 bases between them. The CDR3 length is 15 residues. General study points: The study found HLA-C-restricted CMV-specific TCR beta clonotypes dominating the ex vivo response. Identification of carriers of CMV plus the relevant HLA was achieved through cumulative public TCR beta family frequency.

TCRdb re-derived calls from the reads in MiXCR, one entry per CDR3 protein. Among hundreds of thousands of distinct CDR3 sequences, 11% were seen once, and the ten largest hold roughly 10%. Sequenced input: PBMCs. This sequence was found in a human donor in good health (CMV status not recorded). Some clones in this sample may be carry-over from other donors' samples. The rearrangement links TRBV7-9 to TRBJ2-5; either TRBD1 or TRBD2 may supply D (6 bases each). Here the CDR3 DNA reads TGTGCCAGCAGCTTAATCGTGGGGGGCGAGGAGACCCAGTACTTC. As protein: CASSLIVGGEETQYF. Complete variable domain (other parts from reference TRBV7-9 and TRBJ2-5): DTGVSQNPRHKITKRGQNVTFRCDPISEHNRLYWYRQTLGQGPEFLTYFQNEAQLEKSRLLSDRFSAERPKGSFSTLEIQRTEQGDSAMYLCASSLIVGGEETQYFGPGTRLLVL.